These T cell receptor beta chains were read from a single sample in a study of identical twins. TCRdb passed the 5' RACE reads through MiXCR, listing each CDR3 protein once. Of 450,000 to 650,000 distinct CDR3 sequences listed, more than 9% were seen once; the top ten hold 3%. These same records also appear under a second study, on yellow fever vaccine responses in identical twins.

Sequenced sample: PBMCs. These receptor sequences come from a woman between 18 and 29 years old in good health. CDR3s include the opening cysteine and the closing phenylalanine or tryptophan. A D gene is named only where the DNA matches it firmly. Rows give clone size only sometimes, using once, few, many, or a class for an expanded clone.

TRBJ2-7	NA	TRBV3-1	12	NA	CASSQAQYEQYF	TGTGCCAGCAGCCAAGCGCAGTACGAGCAGTACTTC
TRBJ2-5	NA	TRBV7-2	15	TRBD1	CASSLRTGQKETQYF	TGTGCCAGCAGCCTCCGGACAGGGCAAAAAGAGACCCAGTACTTC
TRBJ2-3	few	TRBV6-5	18	NA	CASSYSSRATASTDTQYF	TGTGCCAGCAGTTACTCGAGCCGGGCGACAGCTAGCACAGATACGCAGTATTTT
TRBJ2-1	few	TRBV9	11	NA	CASSARNEQFF	TGTGCCAGCAGCGCCCGTAATGAGCAGTTCTTC
TRBJ2-6	NA	TRBV7-3	15	NA	CASSRGGTGANVLTF	TGTGCCAGCAGCCGAGGGGGAACTGGGGCCAACGTCCTGACTTTC
TRBJ2-1	many	TRBV5-1	16	NA	CASSLITGLSYNEQFF	TGCGCCAGCAGCTTGATCACGGGGCTCTCCTACAATGAGCAGTTCTTC
TRBJ1-6	many	TRBV12-3/TRBV12-4	13	NA	CASTGDRSSPLHF	TGTGCCAGCACCGGGGACCGGTCCTCACCCCTCCACTTT
TRBJ2-7	many	TRBV28	14	NA	CASSSPFGGYEQYF	TGTGCCAGCAGTTCTCCTTTCGGCGGCTACGAGCAGTACTTC
TRBJ2-1	many	TRBV14	16	NA	CASSQERGAPYNEQFF	TGTGCCAGCAGCCAAGAGCGGGGAGCCCCCTACAATGAGCAGTTCTTC
TRBJ2-2	few	TRBV19	16	NA	CASSIEAGPNTGELFF	TGTGCCAGTAGTATCGAGGCCGGTCCGAACACCGGGGAGCTGTTTTTT
TRBJ2-7	NA	TRBV15	14	NA	CATSLRKGGYEQYF	TGTGCCACCAGCCTGCGGAAAGGGGGCTACGAGCAGTACTTC
TRBJ2-2	many	TRBV6-4	15	NA	CASSDSSENTGELFF	TGTGCCAGCAGTGACTCTAGCGAGAACACCGGGGAGCTGTTTTTT
TRBJ1-5	NA	TRBV4-2	15	TRBD1	CASSQVRDRGLEVHF	TGTGCCAGCAGCCAAGTCCGGGACAGGGGACTTGAAGTGCATTTT
TRBJ2-5	few	TRBV6-2/TRBV6-3	18	TRBD2	CASRTIIWTSGIQETQYF	TGTGCCAGCAGAACCATTATATGGACTAGCGGGATCCAAGAGACCCAGTACTTC
TRBJ2-1	NA	TRBV29-1	14	TRBD2	CSVGRASGGNEQFF	TGCAGCGTTGGTAGGGCTAGCGGGGGCAATGAGCAGTTCTTC
TRBJ2-5	few	TRBV5-5	17	TRBD1	CASSLGTGTGAGETQYF	TGTGCCAGCAGCTTGGGGACCGGGACAGGGGCCGGGGAGACCCAGTACTTC
TRBJ2-1	NA	TRBV5-1	15	TRBD2	CASSVGLATYNEQFF	TGCGCCAGCAGCGTCGGACTAGCCACATACAATGAGCAGTTCTTC
TRBJ2-2	NA	TRBV24-1	15	TRBD2	CATMPSGTNTGELFF	TGTGCCACCATGCCTAGCGGGACGAACACCGGGGAGCTGTTTTTT
TRBJ2-7	many	TRBV5-5	14	NA	CASSLTASYYEQYF	TGTGCCAGCAGCTTGACGGCTAGCTACTACGAGCAGTACTTC
TRBJ2-3	few	TRBV6-5	17	TRBD1	CASSYPTGTGVTDTQYF	TGTGCCAGCAGTTACCCAACCGGGACAGGGGTCACAGATACGCAGTATTTT
TRBJ2-7	NA	TRBV2	13	TRBD1	CAITGTGSYEQYF	TGTGCCATCACCGGGACAGGGTCCTACGAGCAGTACTTC
TRBJ2-7	NA	TRBV6-2/TRBV6-3	13	NA	CASTLSDSYEQYF	TGTGCCAGCACCTTATCGGACAGTTACGAGCAGTACTTC
TRBJ2-1	few	TRBV7-3	14	NA	CASSPRSGDNEQFF	TGTGCCAGCAGCCCCCGGAGTGGGGACAATGAGCAGTTCTTC
TRBJ2-7	NA	TRBV20-1	14	NA	CSARKAGYSYEQYF	TGCAGTGCTAGAAAGGCGGGATACTCCTACGAGCAGTACTTC
TRBJ2-3	NA	TRBV5-4	16	NA	CAAWRWADSSTDTQYF	TGTGCCGCATGGAGGTGGGCGGACTCTAGCACAGATACGCAGTATTTT
TRBJ2-3	few	TRBV11-2	16	TRBD1	CASSRRDRVNTDTQYF	TGTGCCAGCAGCCGCAGGGACAGGGTGAACACAGATACGCAGTATTTT
TRBJ1-2	many	TRBV29-1	10	NA	CSVRDSDYTF	TGCAGCGTCAGAGACAGTGACTACACCTTC
TRBJ2-7	many	TRBV29-1	13	TRBD1	CSVGQGTTYEQYF	TGCAGCGTGGGACAGGGAACTACCTACGAGCAGTACTTC
TRBJ2-1	many	TRBV12-3/TRBV12-4	15	TRBD1	CASSLGTGPYNEQFF	TGTGCCAGCAGTTTAGGGACAGGCCCCTACAATGAGCAGTTCTTC
TRBJ1-1	NA	TRBV28	16	NA	CASSLSSPPGNTEAFF	TGTGCCAGCAGTTTATCGAGTCCGCCGGGGAACACTGAAGCTTTCTTT
TRBJ2-1	many	TRBV12-3/TRBV12-4	15	NA	CASSLPGVVDNEQFF	TGTGCCAGCAGTTTACCGGGGGTAGTTGACAATGAGCAGTTCTTC
TRBJ2-2	NA	TRBV4-1	14	NA	CASSQMLRPGELFF	TGCGCCAGCAGCCAAATGCTCCGACCCGGGGAGCTGTTTTTT
TRBJ2-5	NA	TRBV7-9	16	NA	CASSLLRGTGQETQYF	TGTGCCAGCAGCTTACTTCGCGGGACTGGCCAAGAGACCCAGTACTTC
TRBJ2-7	many	TRBV4-3	15	TRBD2	CASSQDYAGGYEQYF	TGCGCCAGCAGCCAAGATTACGCGGGAGGCTACGAGCAGTACTTC
TRBJ2-7	few	TRBV9	14	NA	CASSGTEAAYEQYF	TGTGCCAGCAGCGGGACAGAGGCGGCCTACGAGCAGTACTTC
TRBJ2-5	NA	TRBV5-1	16	NA	CASSLTGLGLGETQYF	TGCGCCAGCAGCTTGACGGGACTGGGCCTTGGGGAGACCCAGTACTTC
TRBJ2-7	NA	TRBV21-1	22	NA	CASSKSWTGILVVGGPTYEQYF	TGTGCCAGCAGCAAAAGCTGGACAGGTATCTTGGTAGTAGGTGGCCCTACCTACGAGCAGTACTTC
TRBJ2-3	NA	TRBV20-1	14	NA	CSARAWGSTDTQYF	TGCAGTGCTAGAGCCTGGGGATCCACAGATACGCAGTATTTT
TRBJ2-2	few	TRBV5-1	14	NA	CASSNRASTGELFF	TGCGCCAGCAGTAACAGAGCCTCAACCGGGGAGCTGTTTTTT
TRBJ2-3	many	TRBV29-1	13	NA	CSVALGVPDTQYF	TGCAGCGTCGCTCTTGGGGTCCCAGATACGCAGTATTTT
TRBJ1-1	NA	TRBV5-8	14	NA	CASSFETPGSEAFF	TGTGCCAGCAGCTTCGAGACCCCAGGGAGTGAAGCTTTCTTT
TRBJ2-2	many	TRBV6-5	15	NA	CASSYFGDNTGELFF	TGTGCCAGCAGTTATTTCGGGGATAACACCGGGGAGCTGTTTTTT
TRBJ1-2	NA	TRBV3-1	14	NA	CASSQDSPRGGYTF	TGTGCCAGCAGCCAAGATTCCCCCAGAGGGGGCTACACCTTC
TRBJ2-1	NA	TRBV7-2	13	NA	CASSLVRFNEQFF	TGTGCCAGCAGCTTAGTACGGTTCAATGAGCAGTTCTTC
TRBJ2-7	NA	TRBV25-1	14	TRBD2	CASIAGGRFYEQYF	TGTGCCAGCATAGCGGGGGGGCGGTTCTACGAGCAGTACTTC
TRBJ2-2	few	TRBV11-2	16	TRBD2	CASSLDGGGSTGELFF	TGTGCCAGCAGCTTAGATGGGGGAGGGAGCACCGGGGAGCTGTTTTTT
TRBJ1-2	NA	TRBV28	12	NA	CASSFQEYGYTF	TGTGCCAGCAGTTTTCAGGAATATGGCTACACCTTC
TRBJ2-1	NA	TRBV7-2	15	NA	CASSGRVGGGNEEFF	NA
TRBJ2-2	few	TRBV12-3/TRBV12-4	13	NA	CASRDENTGELFF	TGTGCCAGCAGGGACGAGAACACCGGGGAGCTGTTTTTT
TRBJ2-1	many	TRBV20-1	15	TRBD1	CSARTRDSNYNEQFF	TGCAGTGCTAGAACCCGGGACAGCAACTACAATGAGCAGTTCTTC
TRBJ2-1	many	TRBV4-3	15	NA	CASSRTREAYNEQFF	TGCGCCAGCAGTCGAACGAGGGAAGCCTACAATGAGCAGTTCTTC
TRBJ2-5	NA	TRBV7-2	13	NA	CASSRSGQVTQYF	TGTGCCAGCAGCCGAAGCGGCCAAGTAACCCAGTACTTC
TRBJ2-1	few	TRBV14	13	NA	CASSLRPLREQFF	TGTGCCAGCAGCCTACGCCCCTTGAGAGAGCAGTTCTTC
TRBJ2-7	few	TRBV29-1	17	TRBD2	CSVPPGLAGGLPYEQYF	TGCAGCGTTCCGCCCGGACTAGCGGGGGGACTACCATACGAGCAGTACTTC
TRBJ2-7	few	TRBV27	14	NA	CASSPSAGTREQYF	TGTGCCAGCAGTCCATCAGCGGGCACCCGCGAGCAGTACTTC
TRBJ2-3	NA	TRBV9	18	TRBD2	CASSGGLAGTFSTDTQYF	TGTGCCAGCAGCGGAGGACTAGCGGGAACCTTTAGCACAGATACGCAGTATTTT
TRBJ2-5	NA	TRBV5-1	17	NA	CASSQAPGSISGETQYF	TGCGCCAGCAGCCAAGCCCCGGGGAGTATAAGCGGAGAGACCCAGTACTTC
TRBJ2-2	many	TRBV7-6	15	TRBD1	CASTQQGARTGELFF	TGTGCCAGCACGCAACAGGGGGCGCGAACCGGGGAGCTGTTTTTT